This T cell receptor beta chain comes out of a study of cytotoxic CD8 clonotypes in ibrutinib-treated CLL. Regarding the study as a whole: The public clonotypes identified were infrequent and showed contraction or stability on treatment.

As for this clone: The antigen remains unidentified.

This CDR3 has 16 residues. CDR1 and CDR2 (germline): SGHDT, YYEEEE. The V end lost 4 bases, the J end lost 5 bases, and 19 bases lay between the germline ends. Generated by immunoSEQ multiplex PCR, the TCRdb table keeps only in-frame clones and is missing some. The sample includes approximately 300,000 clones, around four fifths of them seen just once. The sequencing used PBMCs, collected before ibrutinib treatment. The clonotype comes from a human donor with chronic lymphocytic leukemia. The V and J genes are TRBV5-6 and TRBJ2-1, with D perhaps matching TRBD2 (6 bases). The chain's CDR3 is CASSPAGGLLDNEQFF. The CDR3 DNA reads TGTGCCAGCAGCCCGGCCGGGGGTCTCCTCGACAATGAGCAGTTCTTC.